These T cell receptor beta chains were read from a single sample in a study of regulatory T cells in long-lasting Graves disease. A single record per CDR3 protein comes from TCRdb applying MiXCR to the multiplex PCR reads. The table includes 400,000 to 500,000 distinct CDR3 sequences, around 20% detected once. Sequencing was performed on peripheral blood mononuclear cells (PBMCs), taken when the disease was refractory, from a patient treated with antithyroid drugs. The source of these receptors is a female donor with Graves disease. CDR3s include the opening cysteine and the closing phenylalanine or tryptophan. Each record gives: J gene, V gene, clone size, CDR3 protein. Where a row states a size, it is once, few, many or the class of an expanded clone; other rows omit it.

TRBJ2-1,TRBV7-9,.,CASSLVPNNEQFF
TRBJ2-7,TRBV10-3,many,CAISNTNYEQYF
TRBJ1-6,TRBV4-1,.,CASSQEGTAWNSPLHF
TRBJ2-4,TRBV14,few,CASSQAGANIQYF
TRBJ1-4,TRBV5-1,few,CASSGGGINEKLFF
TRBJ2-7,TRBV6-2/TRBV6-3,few,CASNYGLYEQYF
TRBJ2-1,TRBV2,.,CASSDQAGYYNEQFF
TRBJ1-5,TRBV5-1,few,CASSLGLSGLPDQPQHF
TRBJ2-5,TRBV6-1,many,CASSGNPGLASGETQYF
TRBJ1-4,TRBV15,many,CATSRGGGEKLFF
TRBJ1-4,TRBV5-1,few,CASSLGADSTNEKLFF
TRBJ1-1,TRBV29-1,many,CSAQGQANTEAFF
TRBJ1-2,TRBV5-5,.,CASRRPGGVYGYTF
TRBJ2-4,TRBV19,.,CASDESGGNIQYF
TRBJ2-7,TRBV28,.,CASSLPGVGSYEQYF
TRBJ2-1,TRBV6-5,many,CASSYSGGSYNEQFF